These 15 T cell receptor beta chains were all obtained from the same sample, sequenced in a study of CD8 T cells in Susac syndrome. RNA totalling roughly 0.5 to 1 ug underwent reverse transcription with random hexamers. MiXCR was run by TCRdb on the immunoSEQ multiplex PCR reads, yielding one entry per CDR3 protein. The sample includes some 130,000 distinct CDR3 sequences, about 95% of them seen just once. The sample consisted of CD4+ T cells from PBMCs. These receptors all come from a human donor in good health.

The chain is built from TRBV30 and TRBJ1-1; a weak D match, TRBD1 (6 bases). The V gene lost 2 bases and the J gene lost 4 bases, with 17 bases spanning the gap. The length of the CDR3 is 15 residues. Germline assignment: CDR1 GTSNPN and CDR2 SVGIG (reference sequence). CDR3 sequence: CAWSPARGAGTEAFF. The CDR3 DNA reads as TGTGCCTGGAGTCCCGCACGGGGGGCAGGCACTGAAGCTTTCTTT.

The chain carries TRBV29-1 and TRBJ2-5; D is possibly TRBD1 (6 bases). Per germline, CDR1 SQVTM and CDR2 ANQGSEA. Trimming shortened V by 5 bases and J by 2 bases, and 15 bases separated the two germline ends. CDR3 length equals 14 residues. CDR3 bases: TGCAGCGTTTCCAGGGGCCAATATCAAGAGACCCAGTACTTC. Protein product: CSVSRGQYQETQYF. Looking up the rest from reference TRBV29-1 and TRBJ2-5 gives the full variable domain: SAVISQKPSRDICQRGTSLTIQCQVDSQVTMMFWYRQQPGQSLTLIATANQGSEATYESGFVIDKFPISRPNLTFSTLTVSNMSPEDSSIYLCSVSRGQYQETQYFGPGTRLLVL.

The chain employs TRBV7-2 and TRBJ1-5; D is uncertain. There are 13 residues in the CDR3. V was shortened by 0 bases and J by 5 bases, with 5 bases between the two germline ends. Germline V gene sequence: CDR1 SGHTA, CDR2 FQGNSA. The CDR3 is CASSLAAYQPQHF. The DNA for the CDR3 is TGTGCCAGCAGCTTAGCTGCCTATCAGCCCCAGCATTTT. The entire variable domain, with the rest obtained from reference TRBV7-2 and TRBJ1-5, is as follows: GAGVSQSPSNKVTEKGKDVELRCDPISGHTALYWYRQSLGQGLEFLIYFQGNSAPDKSGLPSDRFSAERTGGSVSTLTIQRTQQEDSAVYLCASSLAAYQPQHFGDGTRLSIL.

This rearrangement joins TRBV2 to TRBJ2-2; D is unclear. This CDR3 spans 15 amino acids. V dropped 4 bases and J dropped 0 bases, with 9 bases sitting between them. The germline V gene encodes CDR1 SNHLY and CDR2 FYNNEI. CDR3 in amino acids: CASSGAFPNTGELFF. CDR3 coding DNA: TGTGCCAGCAGTGGGGCCTTTCCGAACACCGGGGAGCTGTTTTTT.

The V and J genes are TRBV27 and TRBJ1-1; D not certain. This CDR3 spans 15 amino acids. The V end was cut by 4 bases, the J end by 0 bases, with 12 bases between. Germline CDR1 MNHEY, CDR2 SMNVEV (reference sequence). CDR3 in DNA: TGTGCCAGCAGTTCTGCACGGAACCTGAACACTGAAGCTTTCTTT. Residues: CASSSARNLNTEAFF.

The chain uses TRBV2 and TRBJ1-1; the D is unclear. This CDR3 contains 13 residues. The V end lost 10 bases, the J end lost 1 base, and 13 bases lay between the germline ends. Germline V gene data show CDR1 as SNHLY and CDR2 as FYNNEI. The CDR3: CANERGSNTEAFF. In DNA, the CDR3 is TGTGCCAACGAGCGGGGATCGAACACTGAAGCTTTCTTT.

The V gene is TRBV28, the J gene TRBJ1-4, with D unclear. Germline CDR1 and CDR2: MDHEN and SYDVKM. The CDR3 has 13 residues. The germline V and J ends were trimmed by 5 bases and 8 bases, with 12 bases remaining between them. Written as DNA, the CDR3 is TGTGCCAGCAGTCGCTTTAATGGCGAAAAACTGTTTTTT. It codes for CASSRFNGEKLFF. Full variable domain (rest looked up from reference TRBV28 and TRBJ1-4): DVKVTQSSRYLVKRTGEKVFLECVQDMDHENMFWYRQDPGLGLRLIYFSYDVKMKEKGDIPEGYSVSREKKERFSLILESASTNQTSMYLCASSRFNGEKLFFGSGTQLSVL.

CDR3 DNA sequence: TGTGCCACCAGTGACCCTGACAGGGGAAGGACTAGCGGGAAGAGAAATGAGCAGTTCTTC. As protein: CATSDPDRGRTSGKRNEQFF. This chain uses TRBV24-1 with TRBJ2-1; 12 bases match TRBD2. The CDR3 sequence is 20 residues long. V trimming: 4 bases; J trimming: 7 bases; junction bases outside the gene matches: 19. The germline CDR1 and CDR2 sequences are KGHDR and SFDVKD.

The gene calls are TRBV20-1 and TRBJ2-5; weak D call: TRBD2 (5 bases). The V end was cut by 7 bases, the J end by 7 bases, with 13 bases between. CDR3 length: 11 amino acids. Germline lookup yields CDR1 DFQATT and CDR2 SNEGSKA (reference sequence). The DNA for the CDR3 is TGCAGTGTTCACGGAAGCGGGACCCAGTACTTC. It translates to CSVHGSGTQYF.

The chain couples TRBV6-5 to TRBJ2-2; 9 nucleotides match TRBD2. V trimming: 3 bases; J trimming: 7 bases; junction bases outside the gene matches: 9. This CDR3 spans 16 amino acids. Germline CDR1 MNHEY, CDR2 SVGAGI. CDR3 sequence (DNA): TGTGCCAGCAGTTATGGGCTAGCGGGAAGAGGCGGGGAGCTGTTTTTT. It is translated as CASSYGLAGRGGELFF.

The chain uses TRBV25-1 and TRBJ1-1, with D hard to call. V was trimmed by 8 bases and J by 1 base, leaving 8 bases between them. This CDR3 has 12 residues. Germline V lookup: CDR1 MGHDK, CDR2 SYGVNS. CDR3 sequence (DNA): TGTGCCAGCGGGTGGGGGAACACTGAAGCTTTCTTT. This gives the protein CASGWGNTEAFF.

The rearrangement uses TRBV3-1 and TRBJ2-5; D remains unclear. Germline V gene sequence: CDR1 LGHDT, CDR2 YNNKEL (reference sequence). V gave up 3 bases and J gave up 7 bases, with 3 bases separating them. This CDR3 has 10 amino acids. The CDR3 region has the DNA TGTGCCAGCAGCCATCGGACCCAGTACTTC. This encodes CASSHRTQYF.

Written as DNA, the CDR3 is TGTGCCAGCTCACCCGGACCGGGACAGGGGTCGAGGGCGGGAGACTACGAGCAGTACTTC. It encodes CASSPGPGQGSRAGDYEQYF. J is TRBJ2-7 and V is TRBV18, with 10 bases aligning to TRBD1. Losses at the gene ends were 3 bases for V and 3 bases for J; bases not matched to a gene: 20. This CDR3 region has 20 residues. Germline V gene lookup returns CDR1 KGHSH and CDR2 LQKENI.

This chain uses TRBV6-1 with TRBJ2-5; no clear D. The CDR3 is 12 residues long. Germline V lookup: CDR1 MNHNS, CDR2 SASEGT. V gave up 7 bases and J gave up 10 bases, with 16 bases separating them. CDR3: CASTPLRGDQYF. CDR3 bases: TGTGCCAGCACCCCGCTGCGAGGCGACCAGTACTTC.

CDR3 bases: TGTGCCAGCAGCCAAGATCCGGCTAGCGGGTTTAGGGATGAGCAGTTCTTC. This gives the protein CASSQDPASGFRDEQFF. The chain uses TRBV4-2 and TRBJ2-1, with 8 bases identical to TRBD2. This CDR3 comprises 17 residues. Germline CDR1 reads LGHNA; CDR2 reads YNFKEQ. V was clipped by 0 bases and J by 8 bases; unmatched bases: 12.